This TCR beta chain came from a study of regulatory dendritic cells for organ transplantation. Looking at the study overall: Regulatory dendritic cells came from monocytes given vitamin D3 and IL-10. Dendritic cell cultures received LPS on day 6. Study-level points and caveats: Memory CD8+ T cells were the most oligoclonal; naive cells were highly diverse.

With regard to this clone: The antigen remains unidentified.

Sorted T cells were CFSE-labeled and cultured 5 days with allogeneic regulatory or mature dendritic cells at 1:10. The CDR3 consists of 12 residues. Per germline, CDR1 MNHNS and CDR2 SASEGT. Trimming removed 5 bases from V and 4 bases from J, with 9 bases in between. Produced via immunoSEQ multiplex PCR; TCRdb's table is partial and in-frame only. The table lists roughly 4,200 clones, 60% of them singletons. V usage is TRBV6-1 and J usage is TRBJ2-7, with D possibly TRBD1 on 5 matching bases. The sequence derives from a human donor in good health. Sequencing input: memory CD8+ T cells from blood cultured with regulatory dendritic cells. Subset here: CD45RO+ memory T cells. The CDR3 nucleotides read TGTGCCAGCAGTCCCAGGGTTTACGAGCAGTACTTC. It specifies CASSPRVYEQYF.